This TCR beta chain was obtained from a study of cytomegalovirus exposure and HLA in healthy donors. The PCR employed 60 Vbeta primers together with 13 Jbeta primers. Sequenced by immunoSEQ multiplex PCR; TCRdb stores in-frame clones only, minus some. The table has about 82,000 clones, approximately 80% seen once. Source material: PBMCs. The clonotype comes from a human donor in good health.

In nucleotides, the CDR3 is TGCGCCAGCACCCCGGGACAGGGGGGCGAGACCCAGTACTTC. This gives the protein CASTPGQGGETQYF. The rearrangement links TRBV5-1 to TRBJ2-5; 11 nucleotides match TRBD1. Germline values: CDR1 SGHRS, CDR2 YFSETQ. The junction had 6 bases not matched to a gene; V was cut back by 6 bases and J by 5 bases. The CDR3 totals 14 residues.